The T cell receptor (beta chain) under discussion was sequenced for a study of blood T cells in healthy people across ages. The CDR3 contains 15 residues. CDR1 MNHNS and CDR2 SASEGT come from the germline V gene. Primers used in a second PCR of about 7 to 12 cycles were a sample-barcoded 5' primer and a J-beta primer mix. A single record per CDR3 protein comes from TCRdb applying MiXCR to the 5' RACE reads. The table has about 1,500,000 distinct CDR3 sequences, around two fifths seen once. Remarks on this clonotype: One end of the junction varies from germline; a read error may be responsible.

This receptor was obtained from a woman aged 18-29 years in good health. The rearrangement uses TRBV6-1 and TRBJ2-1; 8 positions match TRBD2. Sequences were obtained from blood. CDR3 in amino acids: CASREAGDSYNEQFF. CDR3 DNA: TGTGCCAGCAGAGAAGCGGGAGACTCCTACAATGAGCAGTTCTTC.